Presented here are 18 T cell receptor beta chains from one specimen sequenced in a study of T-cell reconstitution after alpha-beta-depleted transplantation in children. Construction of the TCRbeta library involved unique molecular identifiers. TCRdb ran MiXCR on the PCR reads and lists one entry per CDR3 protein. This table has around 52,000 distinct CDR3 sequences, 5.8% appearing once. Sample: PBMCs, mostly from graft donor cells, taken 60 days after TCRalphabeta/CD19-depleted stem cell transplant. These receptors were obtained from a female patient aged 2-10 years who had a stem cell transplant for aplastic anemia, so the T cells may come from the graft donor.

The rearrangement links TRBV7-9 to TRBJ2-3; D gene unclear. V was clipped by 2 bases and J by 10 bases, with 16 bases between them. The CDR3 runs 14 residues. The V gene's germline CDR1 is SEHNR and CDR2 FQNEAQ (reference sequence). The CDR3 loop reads CASSLMVRQAAQYF. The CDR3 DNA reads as TGTGCCAGCAGCTTAATGGTCAGGCAAGCCGCGCAGTATTTT. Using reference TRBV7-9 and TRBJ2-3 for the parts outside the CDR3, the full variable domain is DTGVSQNPRHKITKRGQNVTFRCDPISEHNRLYWYRQTLGQGPEFLTYFQNEAQLEKSRLLSDRFSAERPKGSFSTLEIQRTEQGDSAMYLCASSLMVRQAAQYFGPGTRLTVL.

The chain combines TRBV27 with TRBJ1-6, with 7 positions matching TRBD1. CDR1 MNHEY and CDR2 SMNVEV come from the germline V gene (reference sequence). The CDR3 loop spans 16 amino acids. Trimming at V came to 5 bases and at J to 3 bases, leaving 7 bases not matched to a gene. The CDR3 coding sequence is TGTGCCAGCAGTACACCGCGACAGGGCTATAATTCACCCCTCCACTTT. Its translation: CASSTPRQGYNSPLHF.

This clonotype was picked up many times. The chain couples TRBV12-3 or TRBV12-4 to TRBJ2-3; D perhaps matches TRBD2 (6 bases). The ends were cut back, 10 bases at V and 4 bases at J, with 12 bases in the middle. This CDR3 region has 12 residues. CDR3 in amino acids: CATGEVADTQYF. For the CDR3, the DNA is TGTGCCACGGGGGAGGTCGCAGATACGCAGTATTTT.

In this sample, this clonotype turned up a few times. CDR3 nucleotides: TGCAGTGCTAGGGAAGCGGGAGGGTCCTACGAGCAGTACTTC. This sequence encodes CSAREAGGSYEQYF. The rearrangement links TRBV20-1 to TRBJ2-7, with 10 positions matching TRBD2. V shed 3 bases and J 1 base; nucleotides not matched to a gene: 3. This CDR3 is built from 14 residues. Germline values: CDR1 DFQATT, CDR2 SNEGSKA (reference sequence).

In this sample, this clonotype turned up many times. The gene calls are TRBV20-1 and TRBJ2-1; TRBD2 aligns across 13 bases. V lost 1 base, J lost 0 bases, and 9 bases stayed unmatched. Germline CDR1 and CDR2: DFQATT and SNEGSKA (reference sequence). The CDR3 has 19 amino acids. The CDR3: CSARVGLAGARVSYNEQFF. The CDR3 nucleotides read TGCAGTGCTAGAGTCGGACTAGCGGGGGCCCGAGTCTCCTACAATGAGCAGTTCTTC.

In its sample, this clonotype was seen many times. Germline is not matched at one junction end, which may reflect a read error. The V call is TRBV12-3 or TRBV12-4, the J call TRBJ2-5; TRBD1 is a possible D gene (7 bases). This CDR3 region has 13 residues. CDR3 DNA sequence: TGTGCCAGCACAGGGGGACTCCAAGAGATCCAGTACTTC. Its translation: CASTGGLQEIQYF.

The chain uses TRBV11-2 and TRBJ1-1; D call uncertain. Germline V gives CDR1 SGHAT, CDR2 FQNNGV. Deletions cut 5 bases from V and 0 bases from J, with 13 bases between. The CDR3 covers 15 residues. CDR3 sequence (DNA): TGTGCCAGCAGCCCGCCGGGGTCCTTGAACACTGAAGCTTTCTTT. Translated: CASSPPGSLNTEAFF.

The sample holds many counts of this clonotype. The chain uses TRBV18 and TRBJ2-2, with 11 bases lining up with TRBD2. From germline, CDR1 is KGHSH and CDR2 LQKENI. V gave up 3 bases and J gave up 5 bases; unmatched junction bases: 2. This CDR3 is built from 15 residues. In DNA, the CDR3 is TGTGCCAGCTCACCGGGACTAGCGGCTACCGGGGAGCTGTTTTTT. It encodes CASSPGLAATGELFF.

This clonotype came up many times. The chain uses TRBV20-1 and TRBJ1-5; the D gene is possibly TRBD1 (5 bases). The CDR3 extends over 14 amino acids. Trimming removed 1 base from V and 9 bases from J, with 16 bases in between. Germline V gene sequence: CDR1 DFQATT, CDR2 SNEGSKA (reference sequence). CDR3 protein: CSARGEGSASPQHF. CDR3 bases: TGCAGTGCTAGAGGAGAGGGGTCTGCATCGCCCCAGCATTTT.

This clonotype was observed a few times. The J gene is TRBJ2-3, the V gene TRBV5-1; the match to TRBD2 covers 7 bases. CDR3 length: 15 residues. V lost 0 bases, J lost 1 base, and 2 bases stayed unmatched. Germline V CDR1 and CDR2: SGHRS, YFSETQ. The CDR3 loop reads CASSLVAGGTDTQYF. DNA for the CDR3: TGCGCCAGCAGCTTGGTGGCGGGAGGCACAGATACGCAGTATTTT.

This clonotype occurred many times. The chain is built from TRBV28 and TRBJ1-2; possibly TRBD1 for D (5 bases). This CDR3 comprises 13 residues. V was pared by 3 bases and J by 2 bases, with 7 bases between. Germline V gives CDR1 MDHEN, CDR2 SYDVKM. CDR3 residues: CASSLTDNYGYTF. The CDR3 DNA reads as TGTGCCAGCAGTTTGACAGACAACTATGGCTACACCTTC.

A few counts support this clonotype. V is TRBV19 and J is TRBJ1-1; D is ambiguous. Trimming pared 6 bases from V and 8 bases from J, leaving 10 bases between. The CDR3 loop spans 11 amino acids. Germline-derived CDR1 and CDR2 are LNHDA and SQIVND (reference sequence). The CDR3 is CASRAFGEAFF. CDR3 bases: TGTGCCAGTAGAGCCTTCGGGGAAGCTTTCTTT.

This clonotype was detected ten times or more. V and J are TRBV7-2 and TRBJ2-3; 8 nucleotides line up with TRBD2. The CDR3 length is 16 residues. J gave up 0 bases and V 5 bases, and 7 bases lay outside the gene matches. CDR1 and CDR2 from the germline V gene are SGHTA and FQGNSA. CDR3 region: CASSPGGRPSTDTQYF. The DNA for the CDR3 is TGTGCCAGCAGCCCAGGCGGGAGGCCAAGCACAGATACGCAGTATTTT.

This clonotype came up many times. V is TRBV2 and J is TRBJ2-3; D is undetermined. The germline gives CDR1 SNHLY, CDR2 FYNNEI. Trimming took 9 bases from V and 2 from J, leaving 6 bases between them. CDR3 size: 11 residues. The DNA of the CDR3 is TGTGCCAGTAGCACCACAGATACGCAGTATTTT. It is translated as CASSTTDTQYF.

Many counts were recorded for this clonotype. CDR3 sequence: CSARGVRQEGFSNQPQHF. CDR3 nucleotide sequence: TGCAGTGCTAGGGGAGTTAGGCAAGAGGGGTTTAGCAATCAGCCCCAGCATTTT. The rearrangement joins TRBV20-1 to TRBJ1-5, with a weak D call TRBD1 (5 bases). Germline CDR1 is DFQATT and CDR2 is SNEGSKA (reference sequence). There are 18 residues in the CDR3. Trimming removed 3 bases at V and 0 bases at J, with 21 bases between.

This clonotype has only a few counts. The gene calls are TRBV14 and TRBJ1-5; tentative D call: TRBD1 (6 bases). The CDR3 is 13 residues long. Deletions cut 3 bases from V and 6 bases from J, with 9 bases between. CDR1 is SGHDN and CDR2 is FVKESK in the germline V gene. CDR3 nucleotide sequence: TGTGCCAGCAGCCAGGGGGGGGCTCAGCCCCAGCATTTT. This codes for CASSQGGAQPQHF. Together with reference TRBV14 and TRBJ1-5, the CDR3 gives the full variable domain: EAGVTQFPSHSVIEKGQTVTLRCDPISGHDNLYWYRRVMGKEIKFLLHFVKESKQDESGMPNNRFLAERTGGTYSTLKVQPAELEDSGVYFCASSQGGAQPQHFGDGTRLSIL.

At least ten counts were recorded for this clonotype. The CDR3 reads CSALSDRASTEAFF. The CDR3 coding sequence is TGCAGTGCTTTATCCGACAGGGCCTCGACTGAAGCTTTCTTT. The V call is TRBV20-1, the J call TRBJ1-1, with 7 nucleotides matching TRBD1. The CDR3 contains 14 residues. The germline gives CDR1 DFQATT, CDR2 SNEGSKA (reference sequence). The V gene end was trimmed by 5 bases and the J gene end by 5 bases; junction bases not matched to a gene: 11.

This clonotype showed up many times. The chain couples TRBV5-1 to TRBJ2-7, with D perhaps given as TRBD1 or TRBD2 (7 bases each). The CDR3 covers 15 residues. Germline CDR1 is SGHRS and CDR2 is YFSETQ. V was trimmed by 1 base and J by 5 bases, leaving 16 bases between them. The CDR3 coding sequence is TGCGCCAGCAGCTTGCCCCGACAGGGAGGGAACGAGCAGTACTTC. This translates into CASSLPRQGGNEQYF.